This T cell receptor (beta chain) was identified in a study of T cells in Graves' hyperthyroidism and ophthalmopathy. About the research overall: Peripheral blood specimens were obtained at initial diagnosis, prior to any treatment.

Amplified TCR beta CDR3 regions came from RNA transcripts. The study used the HTBI primer set for a first-round RT-PCR of the TCR CDR3. From the multiplex PCR reads, TCRdb called clonotypes with MiXCR, one entry per CDR3 protein. The sample has around 420,000 distinct CDR3 sequences; approximately 15% are singletons. This clonotype was seen a handful of times. Its antigen remains unknown. Study-level points and caveats: Ophthalmopathy was model-predicted a median about 7.1 months pre-onset. Most thyroid clonotypes expanded above 0.001 appeared in blood too.

Germline CDR1 and CDR2: SGHDT and YYEEEE. The CDR3 length is 18 residues. V lost 1 base and J 6 bases, leaving 23 bases between the germline ends. The sequence came from a woman under 30 with Graves' hyperthyroidism. Sequences were obtained from blood. The chain recombines TRBV5-6 with TRBJ2-1; D may correspond to TRBD1 or TRBD2 (6 bases each). The CDR3 region is CASSLYRGTGALFNEQFF. CDR3 nucleotides: TGTGCCAGCAGCTTGTATAGAGGGACGGGGGCCCTTTTCAATGAGCAGTTCTTC.